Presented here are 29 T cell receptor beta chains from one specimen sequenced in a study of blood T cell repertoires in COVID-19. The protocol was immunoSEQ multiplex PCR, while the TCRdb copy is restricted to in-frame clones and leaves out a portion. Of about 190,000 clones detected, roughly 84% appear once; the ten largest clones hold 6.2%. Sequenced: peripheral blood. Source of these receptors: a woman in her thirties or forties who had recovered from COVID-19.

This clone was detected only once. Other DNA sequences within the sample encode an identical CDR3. The DNA of the CDR3 is TGTGCCATCAGGGGACAGAACACTGAAGCTTTCTTT. Protein product: CAIRGQNTEAFF. The rearrangement joins TRBV10-3 to TRBJ1-1; possibly TRBD1 for D (6 bases). Germline CDR1 reads ENHRY; CDR2 reads SYGVKD. The CDR3 extends over 12 amino acids. The V gene lost 6 bases and the J gene lost 1 base, with 6 bases spanning the gap.

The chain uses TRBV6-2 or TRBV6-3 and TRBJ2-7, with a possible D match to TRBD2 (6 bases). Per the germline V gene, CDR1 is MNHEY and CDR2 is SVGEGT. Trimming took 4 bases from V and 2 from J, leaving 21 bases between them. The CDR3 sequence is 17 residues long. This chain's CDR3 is CASSSREGRRDPYEQYF. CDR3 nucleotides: TGTGCCAGCAGTTCTCGAGAGGGTCGGCGGGATCCCTACGAGCAGTACTTC.

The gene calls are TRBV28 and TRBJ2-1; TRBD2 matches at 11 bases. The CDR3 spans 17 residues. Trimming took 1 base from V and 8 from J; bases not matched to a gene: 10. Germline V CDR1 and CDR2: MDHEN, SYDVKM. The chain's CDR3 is CASSLSTSGSGIDEQFF. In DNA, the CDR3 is TGTGCCAGCAGTTTATCTACTAGCGGGAGTGGGATTGATGAGCAGTTCTTC. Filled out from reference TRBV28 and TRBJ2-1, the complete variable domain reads DVKVTQSSRYLVKRTGEKVFLECVQDMDHENMFWYRQDPGLGLRLIYFSYDVKMKEKGDIPEGYSVSREKKERFSLILESASTNQTSMYLCASSLSTSGSGIDEQFFGPGTRLTVL.

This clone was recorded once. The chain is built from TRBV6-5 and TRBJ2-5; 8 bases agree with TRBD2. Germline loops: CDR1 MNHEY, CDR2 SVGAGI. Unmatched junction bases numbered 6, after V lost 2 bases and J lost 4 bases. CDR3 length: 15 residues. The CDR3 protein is CASSYLGREGETQYF. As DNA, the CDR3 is TGTGCCAGCAGTTACCTCGGGAGGGAGGGAGAGACCCAGTACTTC.

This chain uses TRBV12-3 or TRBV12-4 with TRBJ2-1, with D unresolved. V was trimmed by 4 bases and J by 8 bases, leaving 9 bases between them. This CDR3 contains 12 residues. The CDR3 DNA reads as TGTGCCAGCAGTTCGGTATTTGATGAGCAGTTCTTC. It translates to CASSSVFDEQFF.

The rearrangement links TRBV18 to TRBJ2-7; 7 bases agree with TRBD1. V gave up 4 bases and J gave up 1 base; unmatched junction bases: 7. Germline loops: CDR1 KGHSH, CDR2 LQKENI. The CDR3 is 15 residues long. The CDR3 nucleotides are TGTGCCAGCTCACTCCTGGGACAGTCGTCCTACGAGCAGTACTTC. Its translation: CASSLLGQSSYEQYF.

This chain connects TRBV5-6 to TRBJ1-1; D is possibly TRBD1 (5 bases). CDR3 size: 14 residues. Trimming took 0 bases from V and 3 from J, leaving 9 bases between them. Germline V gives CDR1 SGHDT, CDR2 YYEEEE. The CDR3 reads CASSLVGHYTEAFF. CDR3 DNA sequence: TGTGCCAGCAGCTTGGTAGGACACTACACTGAAGCTTTCTTT.

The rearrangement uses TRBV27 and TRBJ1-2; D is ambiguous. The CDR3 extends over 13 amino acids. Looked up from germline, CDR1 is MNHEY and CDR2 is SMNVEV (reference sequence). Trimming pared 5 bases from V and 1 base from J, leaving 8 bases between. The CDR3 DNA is TGTGCCAGCAGTCGAGGGTTTAACTATGGCTACACCTTC. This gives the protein CASSRGFNYGYTF.

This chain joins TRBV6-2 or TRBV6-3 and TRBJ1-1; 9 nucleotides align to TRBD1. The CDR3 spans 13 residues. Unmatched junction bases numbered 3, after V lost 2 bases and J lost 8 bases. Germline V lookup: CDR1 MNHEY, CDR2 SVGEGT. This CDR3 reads CASSYEGTGEAFF. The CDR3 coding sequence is TGTGCCAGCAGTTACGAGGGGACAGGGGAAGCTTTCTTT.

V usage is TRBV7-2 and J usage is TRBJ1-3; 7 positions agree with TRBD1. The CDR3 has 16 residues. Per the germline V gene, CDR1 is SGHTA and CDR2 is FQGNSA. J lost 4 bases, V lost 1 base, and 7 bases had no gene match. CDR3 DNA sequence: TGTGCCAGCAGCTTAGAAGGGGGCGCGTGGGGAAACACCATATATTTT. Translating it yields CASSLEGGAWGNTIYF.

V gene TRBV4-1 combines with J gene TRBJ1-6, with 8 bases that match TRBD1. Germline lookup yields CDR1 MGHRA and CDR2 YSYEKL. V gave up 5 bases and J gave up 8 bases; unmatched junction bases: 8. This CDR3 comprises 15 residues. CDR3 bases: TGCGCCAGCAGCGAACCGGGACAGGAGGATTCACCCCTCCACTTT. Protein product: CASSEPGQEDSPLHF.

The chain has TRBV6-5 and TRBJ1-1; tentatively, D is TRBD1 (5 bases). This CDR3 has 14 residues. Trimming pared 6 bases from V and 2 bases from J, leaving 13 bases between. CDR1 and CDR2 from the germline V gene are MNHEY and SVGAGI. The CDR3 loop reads CASSIQASNTEAFF. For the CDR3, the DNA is TGTGCCAGCAGCATACAGGCTTCTAACACTGAAGCTTTCTTT.

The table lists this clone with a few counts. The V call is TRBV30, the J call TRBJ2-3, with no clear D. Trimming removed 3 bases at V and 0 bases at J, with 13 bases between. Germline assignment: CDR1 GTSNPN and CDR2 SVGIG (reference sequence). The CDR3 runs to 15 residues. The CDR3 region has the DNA TGTGCCTGGAGGGATGGGCGTACCAGCACAGATACGCAGTATTTT. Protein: CAWRDGRTSTDTQYF.

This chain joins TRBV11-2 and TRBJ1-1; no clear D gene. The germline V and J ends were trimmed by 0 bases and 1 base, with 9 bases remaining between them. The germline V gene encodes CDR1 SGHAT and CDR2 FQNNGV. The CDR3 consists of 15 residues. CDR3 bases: TGTGCCAGCAGCTTAGATCCAGGTCCGAACACTGAAGCTTTCTTT. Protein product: CASSLDPGPNTEAFF.

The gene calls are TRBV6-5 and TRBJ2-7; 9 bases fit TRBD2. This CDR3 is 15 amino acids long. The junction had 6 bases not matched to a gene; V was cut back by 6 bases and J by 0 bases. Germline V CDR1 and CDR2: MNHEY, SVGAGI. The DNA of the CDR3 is TGTGCCAGCAGGACAACTAGCGGGCCCTCCTACGAGCAGTACTTC. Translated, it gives CASRTTSGPSYEQYF.

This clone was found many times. The CDR3 region has the DNA TGTGCCAGCAGTGATCTTACGAAGGGCAGGACTTTCTACAATGAGCAGTTCTTC. Protein: CASSDLTKGRTFYNEQFF. This chain connects TRBV6-1 to TRBJ2-1; a weak D match, TRBD2 (5 bases). V lost 3 bases and J 3 bases, leaving 21 bases between the germline ends. The CDR3 is 18 amino acids. Germline V gene lookup returns CDR1 MNHNS and CDR2 SASEGT.

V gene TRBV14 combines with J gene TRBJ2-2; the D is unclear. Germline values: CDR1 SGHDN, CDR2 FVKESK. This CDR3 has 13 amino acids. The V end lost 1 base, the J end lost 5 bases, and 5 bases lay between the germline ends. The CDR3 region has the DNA TGTGCCAGCAGCCAAGTATTGACCGGGGAGCTGTTTTTT. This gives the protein CASSQVLTGELFF.

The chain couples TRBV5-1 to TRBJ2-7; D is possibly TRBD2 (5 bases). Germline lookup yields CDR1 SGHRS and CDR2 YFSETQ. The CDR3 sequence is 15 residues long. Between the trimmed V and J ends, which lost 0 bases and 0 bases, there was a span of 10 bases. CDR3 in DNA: TGCGCCAGCAGCTTGGGTGGAGGACTCTCCTACGAGCAGTACTTC. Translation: CASSLGGGLSYEQYF.

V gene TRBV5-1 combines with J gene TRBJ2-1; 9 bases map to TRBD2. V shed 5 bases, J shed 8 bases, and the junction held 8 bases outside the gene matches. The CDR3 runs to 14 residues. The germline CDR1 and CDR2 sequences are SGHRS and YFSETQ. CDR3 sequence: CASRREGLRDEQFF. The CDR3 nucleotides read TGCGCCAGCAGGCGGGAGGGCCTAAGGGATGAGCAGTTCTTC.

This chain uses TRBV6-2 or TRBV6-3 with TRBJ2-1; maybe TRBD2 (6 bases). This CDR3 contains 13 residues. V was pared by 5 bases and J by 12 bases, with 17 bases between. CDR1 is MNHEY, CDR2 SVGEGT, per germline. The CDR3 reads CASSVSGTHAQFF. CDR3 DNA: TGTGCCAGCAGTGTGTCCGGGACTCATGCGCAGTTCTTC.

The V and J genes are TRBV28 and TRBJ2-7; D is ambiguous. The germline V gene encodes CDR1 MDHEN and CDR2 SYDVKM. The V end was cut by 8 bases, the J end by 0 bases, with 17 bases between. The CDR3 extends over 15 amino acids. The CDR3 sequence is CASGPLLSLSYEQYF. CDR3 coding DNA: TGTGCCAGCGGCCCCCTCCTCTCTCTCTCCTACGAGCAGTACTTC. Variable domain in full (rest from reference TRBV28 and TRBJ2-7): DVKVTQSSRYLVKRTGEKVFLECVQDMDHENMFWYRQDPGLGLRLIYFSYDVKMKEKGDIPEGYSVSREKKERFSLILESASTNQTSMYLCASGPLLSLSYEQYFGPGTRLTVT.

CDR3 DNA: TGTGCCAGCAGCCTGGACCCGGGGATTGTTACCTACGAGCAGTACTTC. Translated: CASSLDPGIVTYEQYF. The J gene is TRBJ2-7, the V gene TRBV6-2 or TRBV6-3, with D possibly matching TRBD2 (5 bases). In germline, CDR1 is MNHEY, CDR2 SVGEGT. V lost 6 bases and J lost 2, with 20 bases in between. The CDR3 has 16 residues.

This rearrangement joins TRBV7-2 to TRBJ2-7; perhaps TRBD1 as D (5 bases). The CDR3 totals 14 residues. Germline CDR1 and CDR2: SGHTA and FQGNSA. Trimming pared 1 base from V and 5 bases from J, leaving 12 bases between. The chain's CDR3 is CASSLDYRIHEQYF. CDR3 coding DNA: TGTGCCAGCAGCTTAGATTACAGGATCCACGAGCAGTACTTC.

CDR3 in amino acids: CASSGLAGVTDTQYF. The CDR3 nucleotides are TGTGCCAGCAGCGGACTAGCGGGAGTGACAGATACGCAGTATTTT. The rearrangement uses TRBV9 and TRBJ2-3; 12 bases line up with TRBD2. Trimming cost V 3 bases and J 3 bases; bases outside gene matches: 2. The germline V gene encodes CDR1 SGDLS and CDR2 YYNGEE. This CDR3 is 15 amino acids long. The full variable domain, completed using reference TRBV9 and TRBJ2-3, is DSGVTQTPKHLITATGQRVTLRCSPRSGDLSVYWYQQSLDQGLQFLIQYYNGEERAKGNILERFSAQQFPDLHSELNLSSLELGDSALYFCASSGLAGVTDTQYFGPGTRLTVL.

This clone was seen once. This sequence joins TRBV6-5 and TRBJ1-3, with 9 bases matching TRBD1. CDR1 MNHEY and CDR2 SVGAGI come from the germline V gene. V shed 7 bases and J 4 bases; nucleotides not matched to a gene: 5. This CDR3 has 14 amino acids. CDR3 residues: CASTRTGAGNTIYF. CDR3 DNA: TGTGCCAGCACCCGGACAGGGGCGGGAAACACCATATATTTT.

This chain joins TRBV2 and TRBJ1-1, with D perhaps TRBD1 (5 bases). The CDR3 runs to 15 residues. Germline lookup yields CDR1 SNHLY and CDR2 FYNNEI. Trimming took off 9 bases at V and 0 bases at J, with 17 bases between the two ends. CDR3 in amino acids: CARKMDIPMNTEAFF. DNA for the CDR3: TGTGCCAGGAAGATGGACATCCCGATGAACACTGAAGCTTTCTTT.

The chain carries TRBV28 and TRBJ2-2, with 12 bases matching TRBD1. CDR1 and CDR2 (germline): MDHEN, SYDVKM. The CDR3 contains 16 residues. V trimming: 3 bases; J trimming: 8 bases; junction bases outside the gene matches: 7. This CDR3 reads CASSFWGQGAGGELFF. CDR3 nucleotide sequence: TGTGCCAGCAGTTTTTGGGGACAGGGGGCTGGAGGGGAGCTGTTTTTT.

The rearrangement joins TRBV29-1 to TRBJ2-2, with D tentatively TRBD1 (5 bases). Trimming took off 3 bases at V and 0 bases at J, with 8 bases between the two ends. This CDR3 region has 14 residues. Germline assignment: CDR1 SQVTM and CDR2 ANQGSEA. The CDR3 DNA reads TGCAGCGTTGATCAGGGTGCGAACACCGGGGAGCTGTTTTTT. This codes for CSVDQGANTGELFF.

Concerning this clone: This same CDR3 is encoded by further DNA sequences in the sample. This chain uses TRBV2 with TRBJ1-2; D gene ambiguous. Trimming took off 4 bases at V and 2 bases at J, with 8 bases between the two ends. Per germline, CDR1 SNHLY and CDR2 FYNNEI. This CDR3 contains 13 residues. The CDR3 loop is CASSGGENYGYTF. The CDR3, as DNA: TGTGCCAGCAGTGGAGGCGAAAACTATGGCTACACCTTC.